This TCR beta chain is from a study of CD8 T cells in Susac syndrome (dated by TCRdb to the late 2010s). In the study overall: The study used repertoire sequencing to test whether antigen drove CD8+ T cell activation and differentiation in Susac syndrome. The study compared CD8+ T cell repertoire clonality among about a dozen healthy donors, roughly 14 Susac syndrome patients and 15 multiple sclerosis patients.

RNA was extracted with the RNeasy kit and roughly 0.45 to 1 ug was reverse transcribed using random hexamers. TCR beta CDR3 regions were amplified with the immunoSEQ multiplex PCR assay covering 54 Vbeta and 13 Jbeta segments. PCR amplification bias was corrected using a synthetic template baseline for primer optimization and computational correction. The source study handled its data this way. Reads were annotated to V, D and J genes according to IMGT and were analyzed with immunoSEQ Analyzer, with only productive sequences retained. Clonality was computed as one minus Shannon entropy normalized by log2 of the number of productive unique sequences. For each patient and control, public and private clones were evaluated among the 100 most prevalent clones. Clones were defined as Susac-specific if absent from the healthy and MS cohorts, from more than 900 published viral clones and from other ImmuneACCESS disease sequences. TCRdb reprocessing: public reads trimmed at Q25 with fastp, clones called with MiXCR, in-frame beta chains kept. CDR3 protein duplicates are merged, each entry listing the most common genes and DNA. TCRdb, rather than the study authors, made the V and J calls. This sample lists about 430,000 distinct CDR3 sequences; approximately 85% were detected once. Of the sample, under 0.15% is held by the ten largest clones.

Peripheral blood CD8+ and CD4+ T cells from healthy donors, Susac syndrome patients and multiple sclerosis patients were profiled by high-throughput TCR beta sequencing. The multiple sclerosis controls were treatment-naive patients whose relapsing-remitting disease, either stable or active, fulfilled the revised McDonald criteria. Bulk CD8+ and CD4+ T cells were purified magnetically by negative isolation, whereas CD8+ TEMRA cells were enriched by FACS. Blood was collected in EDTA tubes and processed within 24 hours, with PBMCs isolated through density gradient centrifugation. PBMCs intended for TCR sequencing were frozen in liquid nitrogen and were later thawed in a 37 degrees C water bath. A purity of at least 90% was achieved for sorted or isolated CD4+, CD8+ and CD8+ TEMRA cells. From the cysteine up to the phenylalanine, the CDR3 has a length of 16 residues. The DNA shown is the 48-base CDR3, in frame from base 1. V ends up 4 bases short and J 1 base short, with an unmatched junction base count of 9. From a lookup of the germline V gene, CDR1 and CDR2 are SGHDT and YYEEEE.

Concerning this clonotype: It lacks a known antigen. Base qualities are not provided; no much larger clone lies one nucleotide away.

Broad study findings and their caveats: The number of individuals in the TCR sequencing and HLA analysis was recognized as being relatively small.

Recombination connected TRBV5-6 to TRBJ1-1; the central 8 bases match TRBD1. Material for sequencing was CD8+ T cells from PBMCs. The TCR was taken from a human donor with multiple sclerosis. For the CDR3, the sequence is CASSIWTGPPNTEAFF. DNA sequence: TGTGCCAGCAGCATCTGGACAGGGCCCCCGAACACTGAAGCTTTCTTT.